Listed below are T cell receptor beta chains from one sample, sequenced in a study of vaccination and CD4 T cells after COVID-19. TCRdb reprocessed the PCR reads via MiXCR and lists one record per CDR3 protein. Of just over 20,000 distinct CDR3 sequences in the sample, approximately 59% were seen once. Their target antigens are unknown. The sequencing here drew on CD4+ T cells from blood, cultured in vitro, taken before SARS-CoV-2 vaccination. These receptors came from a human donor who received a COVID-19 vaccine. CDR3s include the opening cysteine and the closing phenylalanine or tryptophan. Each record gives: V gene, J gene, clone size, D gene, CDR3 protein, CDR3 DNA. The D gene is left open where the match is weak. For some rows the clone size is stated as once, few or many, or as a class when expanded; others skip it.

TRBV7-3	TRBJ2-5	-	TRBD1	CASSHGTGGEEETQYF	TGTGCCAGCAGCCACGGGACAGGGGGCGAGGAAGAGACCCAGTACTTC
TRBV7-2	TRBJ2-3	-	TRBD2	CASSSLTSGTQYF	TGTGCCAGCAGCTCCCTGACTAGCGGTACGCAGTATTTT
TRBV12-3/TRBV12-4	TRBJ1-1	-	-	CASSPDLLDTEAFF	TGTGCCAGCAGTCCGGACCTTTTGGACACTGAAGCTTTCTTT
TRBV6-1	TRBJ2-2	few	TRBD1	CASSEGQGPWELFF	TGTGCCAGCAGTGAAGGACAGGGACCTTGGGAGCTGTTTTTT
TRBV2	TRBJ2-3	-	TRBD2	CASSARLAADTQYF	TGTGCCAGCAGTGCCCGACTAGCGGCGGATACGCAGTATTTT
TRBV15	TRBJ2-7	-	-	CATSRDRWGEQYF	TGTGCCACCAGCAGAGATCGATGGGGGGAGCAGTACTTC
TRBV7-3	TRBJ1-2	once	TRBD1	CASSQTGGGGYTF	TGTGCCAGCAGCCAGACAGGGGGGGGTGGCTACACCTTC
TRBV23-1	TRBJ1-1	-	-	CASSHGHILMNTEAFF	TGCGCCAGCAGTCACGGACACATACTCATGAACACTGAAGCTTTCTTT
TRBV7-2	TRBJ2-7	-	-	CASSLVGGLPYEQYF	TGTGCCAGCAGCTTAGTCGGGGGCCTTCCCTACGAGCAGTACTTC
TRBV5-1	TRBJ2-5	-	-	CASSLEGLGRSYGETQYF	TGCGCCAGCAGCTTGGAAGGGCTAGGAAGAAGTTACGGGGAGACCCAGTACTTC
TRBV7-9	TRBJ1-2	-	TRBD1	CASSLGQGTNYGYTF	TGTGCCAGCAGCTTAGGACAGGGGACAAACTATGGCTACACCTTC
TRBV2	TRBJ1-1	-	TRBD1	CASSGRTGMNTEAFF	TGTGCCAGCAGTGGGAGGACAGGCATGAACACTGAAGCTTTCTTT
TRBV20-1	TRBJ2-1	few	-	CSARDRRGYNEQFF	TGCAGTGCTAGGGATCGCAGGGGTTACAATGAGCAGTTCTTC
TRBV24-1	TRBJ2-3	once	TRBD2	CATSTPASGATDTQYF	TGTGCCACCAGTACCCCGGCTAGCGGGGCCACAGATACGCAGTATTTT
TRBV24-1	TRBJ2-7	-	-	CATSDPGHSGEQYF	TGTGCCACCAGTGACCCAGGCCACTCTGGAGAGCAGTACTTC
TRBV2	TRBJ2-1	-	-	CASSLTRTSNEQFF	TGTGCCAGCAGTTTGACTCGTACCTCCAATGAGCAGTTCTTC
TRBV7-9	TRBJ1-6	-	TRBD1	CASSSGQGFISPLHF	TGTGCCAGCAGCTCGGGACAGGGATTTATATCACCCCTCCACTTT
TRBV19	TRBJ2-2	-	TRBD2	CASIHPGTSGDLGELFF	TGTGCCAGTATTCACCCCGGGACTAGCGGGGATCTGGGGGAGCTGTTTTTT
TRBV2	TRBJ2-7	-	-	CASSVGPVGSEQYF	TGTGCCAGCAGTGTAGGTCCAGTAGGGAGCGAGCAGTACTTC
TRBV12-3/TRBV12-4	TRBJ1-2	-	-	CASSLNTVLGGYTF	TGTGCCAGCAGTTTAAACACAGTCCTTGGGGGCTACACCTTC
TRBV12-5	TRBJ1-5	-	-	CASGLGLLGRNNQPQHF	TGTGCTAGTGGTTTGGGGCTACTTGGACGGAACAATCAGCCCCAGCATTTT
TRBV27	TRBJ2-3	-	TRBD1	CASSLEGAISADTQYF	TGTGCCAGCAGTTTAGAGGGGGCCATAAGCGCAGATACGCAGTATTTT
TRBV5-1	TRBJ2-3	-	TRBD1	CASSPRTGAGTDTQYF	TGCGCCAGCAGCCCCCGGACAGGGGCAGGCACAGATACGCAGTATTTT
TRBV6-1	TRBJ2-2	-	-	CASSEPGTTGELFF	TGTGCCAGCAGTGAACCAGGGACCACCGGGGAGCTGTTTTTT
TRBV30	TRBJ2-1	-	TRBD2	CAWRRGGRVNEQFF	TGTGCCTGGAGGCGGGGGGGCCGGGTCAATGAGCAGTTCTTC
TRBV20-1	TRBJ2-1	-	TRBD1	CSAAEGAAYNEQFF	TGCAGTGCTGCCGAGGGGGCGGCCTACAATGAGCAGTTCTTC
TRBV24-1	TRBJ2-3	-	-	CATSRDGTDTQYF	TGTGCCACCAGCCGCGACGGCACAGATACGCAGTATTTT
TRBV6-1	TRBJ1-2	-	TRBD1	CASSPLGTGNYGYTF	TGTGCCAGCAGCCCCCTCGGGACAGGCAACTATGGCTACACCTTC
TRBV2	TRBJ1-6	-	TRBD1	CASSAVFSQGSSYNSPLHF	TGTGCCAGCAGTGCAGTATTCTCACAGGGGAGCTCCTATAATTCACCCCTCCACTTT
TRBV7-6	TRBJ2-5	-	TRBD2	CASVGGGGFGETQYF	TGTGCCAGCGTGGGCGGGGGAGGGTTCGGAGAGACCCAGTACTTC
TRBV6-1	TRBJ1-5	-	-	CASSDSQGWGNQPQHF	TGTGCCAGCAGTGATTCCCAGGGTTGGGGCAATCAGCCCCAGCATTTT
TRBV9	TRBJ1-2	-	TRBD1	CASSVRVGGQGDYGYTF	TGTGCCAGCAGCGTAAGGGTCGGGGGACAGGGGGACTATGGCTACACCTTC
TRBV12-3/TRBV12-4	TRBJ2-5	-	-	CASSLSQGGGETQYF	TGTGCCAGCAGTTTATCCCAGGGAGGCGGAGAGACCCAGTACTTC
TRBV11-2	TRBJ2-2	-	-	CASSLGRTGELFF	TGTGCCAGCAGCCTCGGACGGACCGGGGAGCTGTTTTTT
TRBV7-8	TRBJ2-1	-	-	CASSFGAGTGEQFF	TGTGCCAGCAGCTTTGGGGCAGGGACCGGTGAGCAGTTCTTC
TRBV29-1	TRBJ2-3	-	-	CSIDRGTDTQYF	TGCAGCATCGACAGAGGCACAGATACGCAGTATTTT
TRBV11-2	TRBJ1-5	-	-	CASSLPSISQGGSGSGNQPQHF	TGTGCCAGCAGCTTACCATCTATTAGTCAGGGAGGTAGCGGATCAGGCAATCAGCCCCAGCATTTT
TRBV20-1	TRBJ1-4	-	TRBD1	CSAREATGPTNEKLFF	TGCAGTGCTAGAGAGGCGACAGGGCCAACTAATGAAAAACTGTTTTTT
TRBV20-1	TRBJ1-4	-	-	CSARPPSHEKLFF	TGCAGTGCTAGACCGCCGTCCCATGAAAAACTGTTTTTT
TRBV2	TRBJ1-2	-	-	CASSEIWDGANYGYTF	TGTGCCAGCAGTGAAATATGGGACGGAGCTAACTATGGCTACACCTTC
TRBV10-3	TRBJ2-7	-	-	CAISAETEFYEQYF	TGTGCCATCAGTGCTGAGACAGAATTCTACGAGCAGTACTTC
TRBV12-3/TRBV12-4	TRBJ1-1	-	-	CASRKQGNTEAFF	TGTGCCAGCAGGAAACAGGGGAACACTGAAGCTTTCTTT
TRBV20-1	TRBJ2-3	few	TRBD1	CSARGQGAGTDTQYF	TGCAGTGCTAGGGGACAGGGGGCGGGGACAGATACGCAGTATTTT
TRBV6-1	TRBJ1-5	once	-	CASSGTANQPQHF	TGTGCCAGCAGTGGGACAGCCAATCAGCCCCAGCATTTT
TRBV2	TRBJ2-5	few	-	CASSEVAGSETQYF	TGTGCCAGCAGTGAAGTTGCTGGGTCAGAGACCCAGTACTTC
TRBV5-1	TRBJ1-2	-	-	CASSLAGQEGYGYTF	TGCGCCAGCAGCTTGGCGGGGCAGGAGGGATATGGCTACACCTTC
TRBV6-5	TRBJ1-5	-	-	CASSYSTEGPLSSQPQHF	TGTGCCAGCAGTTACTCGACTGAGGGGCCCCTTAGCAGTCAGCCCCAGCATTTT
TRBV29-1	TRBJ2-5	few	-	CSVVFWGGGPETQYF	TGCAGCGTTGTTTTTTGGGGGGGCGGTCCAGAGACCCAGTACTTC
TRBV2	TRBJ1-3	-	-	CASSGGAGTIYF	TGTGCCAGCAGTGGGGGGGCTGGCACCATATATTTT
TRBV7-2	TRBJ2-5	-	TRBD1	CASSPGAGGAGTQYF	TGTGCCAGCAGCCCAGGGGCAGGGGGCGCCGGGACCCAGTACTTC
TRBV12-3/TRBV12-4	TRBJ2-1	-	-	CASSSSAGTSYNEQFF	TGTGCCAGCAGTTCCTCTGCCGGGACGTCCTACAATGAGCAGTTCTTC
TRBV30	TRBJ1-1	-	-	CAWNQNTEAFF	TGTGCCTGGAACCAAAACACTGAAGCTTTCTTT
TRBV6-5	TRBJ2-1	-	TRBD1	CASSYSGGQAYNEQFF	TGTGCCAGCAGTTACTCAGGGGGACAGGCCTACAATGAGCAGTTCTTC